The sequence of this T cell receptor (beta chain) was determined in a study of blood T cell repertoires in COVID-19. Study as a whole: Acute and convalescent COVID-19 samples came from the United States, Italy and Spain. The cDNA or gDNA used as material had been derived from T cells, B-cell-depleted T cells, or PBMCs.

In the original processing: Nucleated cell counts were estimated from reference gene primer amplification. Sequenced by immunoSEQ multiplex PCR; TCRdb stores in-frame clones only, minus some. V and J calls and clone size come straight from that table; D and trimming were deduced from the DNA. The sample has over 60,000 clones; 70% to 90% are singletons. CDR3 length equals 17 residues. Germline CDR1 LNHDA, CDR2 SQIVND (reference sequence). V gave up 2 bases and J gave up 4 bases, with 18 bases separating them. The clonotype originates from a man aged 40-55 years with acute or convalescent COVID-19. The specimen sequenced was peripheral blood. The J gene is TRBJ1-5, the V gene TRBV19, with D perhaps matching TRBD1 (5 bases). CDR3 in amino acids: CASSIPPGQGRNQPQHF. For the CDR3, the DNA is TGTGCCAGTAGTATACCCCCAGGGCAGGGTAGAAATCAGCCCCAGCATTTT.